The clone carrying this T cell receptor beta chain is labeled as medium-sized. Its target is unknown. Amplification of TRBV12-4/TRBJ1-2 clonotypes used adaptor-ligated barcode primers. TCRdb processed the multiplex PCR reads anew with MiXCR; each CDR3 protein has one entry. The sample comprises some 1,400 distinct CDR3 sequences, approximately 19% of which are singletons, and 28% rests with the top ten. The CDR3 covers 13 residues. V was clipped by 5 bases and J by 6 bases, with 13 bases between them. CD25-based Treg depletion was applied to purified naive CD4+ T cells. Study-level results: Tumor memory CD4+ T cell TCR gene usage clustered with blood and lymph node memory CD4+ cells and lymph node naive CD4+ cells. Tumor Treg TCRs overlapped most with tumor naive CD4+ cells.

Sequenced: naive CD4+ T cells sorted from blood. Indicated subset: naive CD4+ T cells, CD4+CD45RA+CD25-. This TCR came from a female donor with breast cancer. The V and J genes are TRBV12-3 or TRBV12-4 and TRBJ1-2; D remains ambiguous. For the CDR3, the DNA is TGTGCCAGCAGTCTAAGCGGGGTGGATGGCTACACCTTC. Protein sequence: CASSLSGVDGYTF.